This T cell receptor (beta chain) was captured in a study of shared clonotypes between healthy human individuals. Background on the study: Every donor yielded three CD4 naive, three CD4 memory, two CD8 naive and one CD8 memory plate. Findings and caveats of the study: Against clonotypes common to all four donors, non-shared ones had lower generation probabilities.

Remarks on this clone: Antigen: not known. Other DNA sequences within the sample encode an identical CDR3.

TCRdb's copy holds only in-frame clones and misses some; the assay was immunoSEQ multiplex PCR. The sample has 2 million to 2.5 million clones; roughly 92% are singletons. Everyone who donated was a Caucasian adult who lived in Nashville, Tennessee. CD45RA-negative memory and CD45RA+ naive subsets were split from the CD4+ cells. Per germline, CDR1 DFQATT and CDR2 SNEGSKA (reference sequence). Deletions cut 2 bases from V and 4 bases from J, with 3 bases between. This CDR3 contains 11 residues. This clonotype originated in a man aged 18 to 29 in good health. Some clones in this sample may be carry-over from other donors' samples. The sample comprised naive CD4+ T cells from PBMCs. Subset in this sample: CD45RA+ positively selected. The J gene is TRBJ2-1, the V gene TRBV20-1; D unresolved. The CDR3 protein is CSARSYNEQFF. CDR3 nucleotide sequence: TGCAGTGCTAGAAGTTACAATGAGCAGTTCTTC.